This TCR beta chain derives from a study of T cell responses to AZD1222 COVID-19 vaccine. General observations from the study: Spike-specific TCR breadth and depth rose after two AZD1222 doses. Nearly half of unique spike-specific TCRs reportedly avoided B.1.351 and B.1.1.7 mutated regions. No repertoire was sampled before or during the peak T cell response, only after it.

CDR3 length: 14 amino acids. Germline values: CDR1 MGHRA, CDR2 YSYEKL. Trimming shortened V by 3 bases and J by 0 bases, and 8 bases separated the two germline ends. The sample holds one count of this clone. Its antigen is not identified. Sequencing was performed with immunoSEQ multiplex PCR; in TCRdb, only in-frame clones are kept and a portion is missing. The table records 130,000 or so clones, around 84% of them present only once. This receptor was taken from an adult who received the AZD1222 COVID-19 vaccine. The sequenced sample was peripheral blood, obtained 28 days after the second AZD1222 dose. The V call is TRBV4-1, the J call TRBJ1-1; D is undetermined. In DNA, the CDR3 is TGCGCCAGCAGCCAGCCCACAATGAACACTGAAGCTTTCTTT. It specifies CASSQPTMNTEAFF.